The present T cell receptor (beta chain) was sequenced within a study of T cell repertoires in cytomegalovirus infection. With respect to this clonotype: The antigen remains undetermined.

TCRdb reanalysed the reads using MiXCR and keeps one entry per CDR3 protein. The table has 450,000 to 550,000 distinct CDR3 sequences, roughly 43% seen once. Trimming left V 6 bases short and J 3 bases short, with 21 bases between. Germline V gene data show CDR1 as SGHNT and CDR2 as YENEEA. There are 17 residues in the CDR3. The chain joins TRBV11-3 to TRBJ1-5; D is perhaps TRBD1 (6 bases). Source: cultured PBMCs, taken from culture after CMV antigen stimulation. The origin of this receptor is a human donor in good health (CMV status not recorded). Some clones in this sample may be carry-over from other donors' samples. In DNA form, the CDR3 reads TGTGCCAGCAGTTTACTGAACTTCGGACAGCTCAATCAGCCCCAGCATTTT. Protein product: CASSLLNFGQLNQPQHF. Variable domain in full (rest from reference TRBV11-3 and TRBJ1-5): EAGVVQSPRYKIIEKKQPVAFWCNPISGHNTLYWYLQNLGQGPELLIRYENEEAVDDSQLPKDRFSAERLKGVDSTLKIQPAELGDSAVYLCASSLLNFGQLNQPQHFGDGTRLSIL.